Listed here are 26 T cell receptor beta chains from one sample, sequenced in a study of blood T cell repertoires in COVID-19 (dated by TCRdb to the early 2020s). Libraries were built with the immunoSEQ multiplex PCR assay. TCRdb mirrors the immuneACCESS table, restricted to in-frame sequences. Some clones are absent from its copies; in checked studies, under half trace to an unresolved V gene, and the reason for the others is unknown. For this sample the table gives over 250,000 clones, of which under 90% were detected only once. The top ten clones comprise 2.2% of the sample. The sample was peripheral blood. These receptor sequences come from a man aged 45-60 years with acute or convalescent COVID-19.

CDR3 coding DNA: TGTGCCAGTAGTGGACAGGGAGGCTACGAGCAGTACTTC. It encodes CASSGQGGYEQYF. V gene TRBV19 combines with J gene TRBJ2-7, with 8 positions matching TRBD1. The CDR3 loop spans 13 amino acids. Germline CDR1 LNHDA, CDR2 SQIVND (reference sequence). Losses at the gene ends were 5 bases for V and 3 bases for J; bases not matched to a gene: 3.

The rearrangement uses TRBV7-3 and TRBJ2-5, with 10 bases matching TRBD2. V trimming: 2 bases; J trimming: 3 bases; junction bases outside the gene matches: 3. Per the germline V gene, CDR1 is SGHTA and CDR2 is FQGTGA. This CDR3 comprises 15 residues. The CDR3 sequence: CASSLGLAGEETQYF. The CDR3 DNA is TGTGCCAGCAGCTTAGGCCTAGCGGGGGAAGAGACCCAGTACTTC. Variable domain in full (rest from reference TRBV7-3 and TRBJ2-5): GAGVSQTPSNKVTEKGKYVELRCDPISGHTALYWYRQSLGQGPEFLIYFQGTGAADDSGLPNDRFFAVRPEGSVSTLKIQRTERGDSAVYLCASSLGLAGEETQYFGPGTRLLVL.

This chain uses TRBV3-1 (or the pseudogene TRBV3-2) with TRBJ2-1; a weak D match, TRBD2 (5 bases). The germline CDR1 and CDR2 sequences are LGHDT and YNNKEL (reference sequence). Between the trimmed V and J ends, which lost 3 bases and 10 bases, there was a span of 10 bases. The length of the CDR3 is 12 residues. CDR3 sequence (DNA): TGTGCCAGCAGCCATGAGGGCAGGGAGCAGTTCTTC. Translating gives CASSHEGREQFF.

V is TRBV29-1 and J is TRBJ1-1; weak D call: TRBD1 (5 bases). Germline V gene sequence: CDR1 SQVTM, CDR2 ANQGSEA. This CDR3 has 13 residues. Trimming took 7 bases from V and 0 from J, leaving 12 bases between them. CDR3 bases: TGCAGCGCCAAGGGGCGGATGAACACTGAAGCTTTCTTT. Encoded protein: CSAKGRMNTEAFF.

The V gene is TRBV6-5, the J gene TRBJ1-5, with D possibly matching TRBD1 (6 bases). The germline CDR1 and CDR2 sequences are MNHEY and SVGAGI. The CDR3 contains 14 residues. The V end was cut by 5 bases, the J end by 7 bases, with 15 bases between. CDR3 sequence (DNA): TGTGCCAGCAGTCGGGACACAGGCGGACAGCCCCAGCATTTT. As protein: CASSRDTGGQPQHF.

The rearrangement uses TRBV30 and TRBJ1-2; TRBD1 agrees at 10 bases. From germline, CDR1 is GTSNPN and CDR2 SVGIG (reference sequence). This CDR3 is built from 16 residues. V gave up 2 bases and J gave up 4 bases; unmatched junction bases: 10. CDR3 in DNA: TGTGCCTGGAGTTCGGGACAGGGGTGGACGGGCTATGGCTACACCTTC. Translation: CAWSSGQGWTGYGYTF.

The chain has TRBV28 and TRBJ1-6; 8 bases fit TRBD1. Germline values: CDR1 MDHEN, CDR2 SYDVKM. Trimming took 3 bases from V and 6 from J; bases not matched to a gene: 10. This CDR3 contains 17 residues. The CDR3: CASSLVSRGLVNSPLHF. In DNA, the CDR3 is TGTGCCAGCAGTTTGGTGAGCAGGGGGCTGGTTAATTCACCCCTCCACTTT.

CDR3 sequence: CASTPPGEETQYF. The CDR3 DNA sequence: TGTGCCAGCACCCCCCCCGGGGAAGAGACCCAGTACTTC. The chain couples TRBV6-5 to TRBJ2-5, with D tentatively TRBD2 (5 bases). The ends were cut back, 7 bases at V and 3 bases at J, with 12 bases in the middle. The germline gives CDR1 MNHEY, CDR2 SVGAGI. The CDR3 extends over 13 amino acids.

The chain has TRBV14 and TRBJ1-6, with D maybe TRBD1 (6 bases). Germline V lookup: CDR1 SGHDN, CDR2 FVKESK. The V gene lost 1 base and the J gene lost 14 bases, with 15 bases spanning the gap. The CDR3 loop spans 14 amino acids. Here the CDR3 DNA reads TGTGCCAGCAGCCAAGCGTTTGTCAACAGGGCCCTCCACTTT. Protein: CASSQAFVNRALHF. The variable domain in full, with the rest retrieved from reference TRBV14 and TRBJ1-6, is EAGVTQFPSHSVIEKGQTVTLRCDPISGHDNLYWYRRVMGKEIKFLLHFVKESKQDESGMPNNRFLAERTGGTYSTLKVQPAELEDSGVYFCASSQAFVNRALHFGNGTRLTVT.

This chain joins TRBV7-3 and TRBJ2-7; 8 nucleotides match TRBD1. This CDR3 spans 13 amino acids. CDR1 and CDR2 (germline): SGHTA, FQGTGA. V lost 5 bases to trimming and J lost 8 bases; unmatched junction nucleotides: 8. The CDR3 loop is CASSPGGSFQQYF. In DNA, the CDR3 is TGTGCCAGCAGCCCAGGGGGCAGTTTCCAGCAGTACTTC. The entire variable domain, with the rest obtained from reference TRBV7-3 and TRBJ2-7, is as follows: GAGVSQTPSNKVTEKGKYVELRCDPISGHTALYWYRQSLGQGPEFLIYFQGTGAADDSGLPNDRFFAVRPEGSVSTLKIQRTERGDSAVYLCASSPGGSFQQYFGPGTRLTVT.

The rearrangement joins TRBV5-4 to TRBJ2-1, with D possibly TRBD2 on 6 matching bases. The CDR3 is 13 residues long. The V and J ends lost 3 bases and 15 bases respectively, with 19 bases between them. Germline CDR1 reads SGHNT; CDR2 reads YYREEE (reference sequence). DNA for the CDR3: TGTGCCAGCAGCTACCCGGGGGTTCTGAATCGGTTCTTC. Its translation: CASSYPGVLNRFF.

The V call is TRBV29-1, the J call TRBJ2-7, with 7 bases identical to TRBD1. The CDR3 contains 12 residues. Germline V gene sequence: CDR1 SQVTM, CDR2 ANQGSEA. The V segment lost 4 bases and the J segment 3 bases; nucleotides outside the gene matches: 3. CDR3 in amino acids: CSVVSGGYEQYF. CDR3 DNA sequence: TGCAGCGTTGTATCAGGGGGCTACGAGCAGTACTTC.

The chain is built from TRBV6-5 and TRBJ2-2; the D gene is possibly TRBD2 (5 bases). The V end was cut by 6 bases, the J end by 1 base, with 12 bases between. The CDR3 contains 15 residues. CDR1 and CDR2 from the germline V gene are MNHEY and SVGAGI. This CDR3 reads CASRGWEMNTGELFF. The CDR3 region has the DNA TGTGCCAGCAGGGGGTGGGAGATGAACACCGGGGAGCTGTTTTTT.

This rearrangement joins TRBV19 to TRBJ1-2; TRBD1 aligns across 11 bases. V gave up 4 bases and J gave up 8 bases; unmatched junction bases: 9. Germline values: CDR1 LNHDA, CDR2 SQIVND (reference sequence). This CDR3 region has 15 residues. As DNA, the CDR3 is TGTGCCAGTAGTACCTGGACAGGGGGCGCGCGGGGCTACACCTTC. Its translation is CASSTWTGGARGYTF.

V usage is TRBV30 and J usage is TRBJ1-1; TRBD1 is a possible D gene (5 bases). In germline, CDR1 is GTSNPN, CDR2 SVGIG (reference sequence). The CDR3 has 13 amino acids. Deletions cut 4 bases from V and 4 bases from J, with 13 bases between. The CDR3, as DNA: TGTGCCTGGAACAGAGGTAGGGGCACTGAAGCTTTCTTT. This codes for CAWNRGRGTEAFF.

The chain carries TRBV7-9 and TRBJ1-1, with D unclear. This CDR3 is built from 16 residues. V was shortened by 2 bases and J by 3 bases, with 16 bases between the two germline ends. Germline CDR1 SEHNR, CDR2 FQNEAQ (reference sequence). In DNA, the CDR3 is TGTGCCAGCAGCTTAACATCGGGGTCTTTTGACACTGAAGCTTTCTTT. Protein sequence: CASSLTSGSFDTEAFF.

The gene calls are TRBV5-5 and TRBJ2-1; perhaps TRBD1 as D (6 bases). Trimming took 2 bases from V and 1 from J, leaving 13 bases between them. This CDR3 is built from 16 residues. Per germline, CDR1 SGHKS and CDR2 YYEKEE (reference sequence). CDR3 sequence (DNA): TGTGCCAGCAGCTTAGCCCCAGGGGATTCCTACAATGAGCAGTTCTTC. It encodes CASSLAPGDSYNEQFF. The variable domain in full, completed from reference TRBV5-5 and TRBJ2-1, reads DAGVTQSPTHLIKTRGQQVTLRCSPISGHKSVSWYQQVLGQGPQFIFQYYEKEERGRGNFPDRFSARQFPNYSSELNVNALLLGDSALYLCASSLAPGDSYNEQFFGPGTRLTVL.

The chain links TRBV5-4 to TRBJ1-6, with D uncertain. Trimming removed 4 bases at V and 3 bases at J, with 8 bases between. The CDR3 is 14 amino acids. Germline CDR1 is SGHNT and CDR2 is YYREEE (reference sequence). DNA for the CDR3: TGTGCCAGCAGCGGCCGGGACTATAATTCACCCCTCCACTTT. Its protein product is CASSGRDYNSPLHF.

V gene TRBV6-5 combines with J gene TRBJ1-2; the match to TRBD1 covers 7 bases. This CDR3 contains 13 residues. V was clipped by 2 bases and J by 7 bases; unmatched bases: 4. CDR1 MNHEY and CDR2 SVGAGI come from the germline V gene. CDR3 region: CASSYTAGGGYTF. The CDR3 coding sequence is TGTGCCAGCAGTTACACGGCAGGGGGTGGCTACACCTTC.

V usage is TRBV5-6 and J usage is TRBJ1-5; possibly TRBD1 for D (5 bases). Germline V gene lookup returns CDR1 SGHDT and CDR2 YYEEEE. This CDR3 contains 14 residues. Trimming cost V 4 bases and J 2 bases, with 10 bases left between them. Here the CDR3 DNA reads TGTGCCAGCAGCGAGTTAGGGGGCAATCAGCCCCAGCATTTT. This codes for CASSELGGNQPQHF.

About this clone: Other DNA sequences of this sample code for an identical CDR3. V and J are TRBV29-1 and TRBJ2-2; TRBD1 matches at 8 bases. This CDR3 comprises 15 residues. Germline CDR1 and CDR2: SQVTM and ANQGSEA. Germline trimming cut 6 bases from V and 2 bases from J; bases unmatched to any gene: 8. CDR3 residues: CSVRTGTGNTGELFF. CDR3 nucleotides: TGCAGCGTGCGCACCGGGACAGGAAACACCGGGGAGCTGTTTTTT.

The chain couples TRBV2 to TRBJ2-3; 10 nucleotides line up with TRBD2. The germline V gene has CDR1 SNHLY and CDR2 FYNNEI. The CDR3 is 14 amino acids. V dropped 3 bases and J dropped 6; count of bases not matched to a gene: 3. The CDR3 bases are TGTGCCAGCAGTGAGTTGACTAGCGGGGATACGCAGTATTTT. Amino acids: CASSELTSGDTQYF.

Comments on this clone: Other DNA sequences in the same sample also yield this CDR3. The rearrangement joins TRBV6-5 to TRBJ1-1; D may be TRBD1 (5 bases). CDR1 is MNHEY and CDR2 is SVGAGI in the germline V gene. There are 13 residues in the CDR3. With 5 bases removed from V and 2 bases from J, the gap between germline ends came to 9 bases. DNA of the CDR3: TGTGCCAGCAGTAGGGGTGGAAACACTGAAGCTTTCTTT. Its translation is CASSRGGNTEAFF.

V is TRBV5-6 and J is TRBJ1-5, with a tentative D call TRBD1 (5 bases). The length of the CDR3 is 17 residues. Germline-derived CDR1 and CDR2 are SGHDT and YYEEEE. V was cut by 3 bases and J by 3 bases, with 19 bases left in between. In DNA, the CDR3 is TGTGCCAGCAGCTCAAAAACAGGTGAAGGATCCAATCAGCCCCAGCATTTT. Amino acid sequence: CASSSKTGEGSNQPQHF. The entire variable domain, with the rest obtained from reference TRBV5-6 and TRBJ1-5, is as follows: DAGVTQSPTHLIKTRGQQVTLRCSPKSGHDTVSWYQQALGQGPQFIFQYYEEEERQRGNFPDRFSGHQFPNYSSELNVNALLLGDSALYLCASSSKTGEGSNQPQHFGDGTRLSIL.

This clone showed up just a few times. This sample includes further DNA sequences coding for the same CDR3. The V gene is TRBV4-1, the J gene TRBJ1-5; TRBD1 might be the D (5 bases). CDR1 is MGHRA, CDR2 YSYEKL, per germline. This CDR3 has 13 residues. V shed 0 bases and J shed 7 bases, with 7 bases lying between them. CDR3 sequence: CASSQEGAQPQHF. Written as DNA, the CDR3 is TGCGCCAGCAGCCAAGAAGGGGCCCAGCCCCAGCATTTT.

The table lists this clone with a few counts. The CDR3, as DNA: TGTGCCAGCAGTTACTCGGGGCCCGTAGGCTACACCTTC. Its translation: CASSYSGPVGYTF. V and J are TRBV6-5 and TRBJ1-2; D is possibly TRBD1 (5 bases). Trimming took off 0 bases at V and 8 bases at J, with 10 bases between the two ends. This CDR3 spans 13 amino acids. Germline CDR1 MNHEY, CDR2 SVGAGI.